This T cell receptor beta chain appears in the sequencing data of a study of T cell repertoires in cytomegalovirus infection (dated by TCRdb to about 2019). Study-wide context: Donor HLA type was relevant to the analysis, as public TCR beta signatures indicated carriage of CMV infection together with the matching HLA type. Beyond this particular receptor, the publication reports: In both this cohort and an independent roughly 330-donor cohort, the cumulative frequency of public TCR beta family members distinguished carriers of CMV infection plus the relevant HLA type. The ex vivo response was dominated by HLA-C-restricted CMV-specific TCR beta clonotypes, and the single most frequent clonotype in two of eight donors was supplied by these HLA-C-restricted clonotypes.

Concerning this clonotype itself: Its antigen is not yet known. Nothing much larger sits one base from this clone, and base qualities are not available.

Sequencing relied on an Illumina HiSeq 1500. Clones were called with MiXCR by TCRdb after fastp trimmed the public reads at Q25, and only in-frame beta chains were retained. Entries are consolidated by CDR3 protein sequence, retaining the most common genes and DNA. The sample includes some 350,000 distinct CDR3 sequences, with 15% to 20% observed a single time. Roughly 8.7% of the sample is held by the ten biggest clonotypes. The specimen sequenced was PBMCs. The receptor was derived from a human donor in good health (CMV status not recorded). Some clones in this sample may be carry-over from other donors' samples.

The CDR3 protein is CASSLDPGLYIQYF. The base sequence is TGCGCCAGCAGCTTGGATCCGGGTCTGTACATTCAGTACTTC. The chain is encoded by TRBV5-1 joined to TRBJ2-4; the D gene lacks a confident call. Reading the germline V gene gives CDR1 SGHRS and CDR2 YFSETQ. V lost 0 bases and J lost 8 bases; the stretch between them is 12 bases long. The CDR3 contains 14 residues, cysteine and phenylalanine counted. The read is trimmed to its CDR3 DNA, 42 bases read in frame from base 1.